A single sample gave rise to the 16 T cell receptor beta chains below, sequenced in a study of T-cell memory formation after mild COVID-19. TCRdb re-derived calls from the 5' RACE reads in MiXCR, one entry per CDR3 protein. The data show roughly 340,000 distinct CDR3 sequences, about 20% seen once. Sequencing used PBMCs or a T cell subset sorted from them (not recorded which). The receptor set was obtained from a young man who had mild COVID-19 (a few samples of this study predate the infection). Cell type and time point are not known.

This clonotype turned up a few times. The chain couples TRBV6-2 or TRBV6-3 to TRBJ1-2; 7 positions agree with TRBD1. Germline V gene lookup returns CDR1 MNHEY and CDR2 SVGEGT. The CDR3 contains 14 residues. Trimming removed 7 bases from V and 8 bases from J; junction bases left unmatched: 13. This CDR3 reads CASKYVDRDSGYTF. CDR3 DNA: TGTGCCAGCAAATACGTTGACAGGGATTCCGGCTACACCTTC.

In this sample, this clonotype turned up a few times. The chain carries TRBV5-1 and TRBJ1-4; maybe TRBD1 (5 bases). Trimming cost V 5 bases and J 5 bases, with 13 bases left between them. The CDR3 loop spans 14 amino acids. CDR1 SGHRS and CDR2 YFSETQ come from the germline V gene. CDR3 sequence reads: CASRAGTANEKLFF. In DNA form, the CDR3 reads TGCGCCAGCAGGGCCGGGACTGCGAATGAAAAACTGTTTTTT.

The chain recombines TRBV19 with TRBJ1-2; TRBD1 matches 7 bases. Trimming cost V 6 bases and J 5 bases; bases outside gene matches: 6. Per the germline V gene, CDR1 is LNHDA and CDR2 is SQIVND (reference sequence). This CDR3 region has 13 residues. CDR3 in amino acids: CASRGTVDYGYTF. The CDR3 DNA follows: TGTGCCAGTAGAGGGACAGTTGATTATGGCTACACCTTC.

This clonotype was recorded a few times. The rearrangement joins TRBV7-3 to TRBJ2-1; no clear D gene. The CDR3 has 12 amino acids. The ends were cut back, 4 bases at V and 10 bases at J, with 11 bases in the middle. Germline CDR1 is SGHTA and CDR2 is FQGTGA. The CDR3 coding sequence is TGTGCCAGCAGCTCCTTGGTTGGGGAGCAGTTCTTC. It encodes CASSSLVGEQFF.

There are a few counts of this clonotype. The V gene is TRBV12-3 or TRBV12-4, the J gene TRBJ1-1, with no clear D. The CDR3 is 14 residues long. V was clipped by 3 bases and J by 1 base, with 9 bases between them. In DNA, the CDR3 is TGTGCCAGCAGTTTGGTTCGGCGGAACACTGAAGCTTTCTTT. Residues: CASSLVRRNTEAFF.

This clonotype has a count of ten or more. The genes are TRBV7-3 and TRBJ2-3, with 8 nucleotides matching TRBD2. J lost 5 bases, V lost 0 bases, and 4 bases had no gene match. CDR1 and CDR2 from the germline V gene are SGHTA and FQGTGA. The CDR3 consists of 15 residues. The CDR3 coding sequence is TGTGCCAGCAGCTTAACTCGGGGGGGCCAAGATACGCAGTATTTT. Its translation: CASSLTRGGQDTQYF.

Ten or more counts support this clonotype. The CDR3 protein is CASSGGAGETQYF. CDR3 nucleotides: TGCGCCAGCAGCGGGGGGGCCGGTGAGACCCAGTACTTC. This rearrangement joins TRBV5-1 to TRBJ2-5, with D possibly matching TRBD2 (7 bases). Germline V gene sequence: CDR1 SGHRS, CDR2 YFSETQ. The CDR3 spans 13 residues. V was shortened by 4 bases and J by 5 bases, with 12 bases between the two germline ends.

The J gene is TRBJ2-5, the V gene TRBV12-3 or TRBV12-4; 9 bases map to TRBD2. The ends lost 6 bases at V and 2 bases at J; junction bases unmatched: 10. The CDR3 spans 16 residues. The CDR3 DNA reads as TGTGCCAGCAGCGCCCAGGGAGCGGGGGGTCAAGAGACCCAGTACTTC. This sequence encodes CASSAQGAGGQETQYF.

Concerning this clonotype: The DNA is left out, because the CDR3 cannot be placed on it with certainty; the CDR3 is given as TCRdb lists it. The chain carries TRBV4-1 and TRBJ2-4; the D call of TRBD1 is as the table states it, not checked on the DNA. The germline CDR1 and CDR2 sequences are MGHRA and YSYEKL. Inclusive of both ends, the CDR3 amounts to 16 amino acids. CDR3 loop: CASSLTFGAGKNIQYF.

The genes are TRBV14 and TRBJ1-3; D remains ambiguous. V lost 4 bases to trimming and J lost 0 bases, with 13 bases between them. Germline CDR1 SGHDN, CDR2 FVKESK. This CDR3 is built from 16 residues. The CDR3 DNA reads TGTGCCAGCAGCCCGCTCGGGAGTTACTCTGGAAACACCATATATTTT. Translating it yields CASSPLGSYSGNTIYF.

The chain combines TRBV7-2 with TRBJ2-1; TRBD2 aligns across 12 bases. V lost 5 bases and J lost 10; bases outside the gene matches: 9. Germline CDR1 and CDR2: SGHTA and FQGNSA. The CDR3 has 15 amino acids. This CDR3 reads CASSRRASGGAEQFF. DNA of the CDR3: TGTGCCAGCAGCCGAAGGGCTAGCGGGGGGGCCGAGCAGTTCTTC.

This clonotype was observed a single time. The rearrangement uses TRBV14 and TRBJ2-1; D gene ambiguous. This CDR3 has 12 amino acids. Germline loops: CDR1 SGHDN, CDR2 FVKESK. Trimming took off 3 bases at V and 4 bases at J, with 4 bases between the two ends. In DNA, the CDR3 is TGTGCCAGCAGCCAGCGGTACAATGAGCAGTTCTTC. Translated: CASSQRYNEQFF.

This clonotype was seen a few times. V is TRBV6-5 and J is TRBJ2-7, with 7 bases lining up with TRBD2. Per germline, CDR1 MNHEY and CDR2 SVGAGI. Trimming cost V 0 bases and J 3 bases; bases outside gene matches: 5. The CDR3 is 15 amino acids. The CDR3 reads CASSYSLGGVYEQYF. CDR3 sequence (DNA): TGTGCCAGCAGTTACTCCCTGGGGGGGGTCTACGAGCAGTACTTC.

CDR3 nucleotide sequence: TGTGCCAGCGGGGGGGGTTGGAGGGAGACCCAGTACTTC. Translating it yields CASGGGWRETQYF. The J gene is TRBJ2-5, the V gene TRBV12-3 or TRBV12-4; 7 nucleotides line up with TRBD2. The CDR3 spans 13 residues. V lost 8 bases to trimming and J lost 5 bases; unmatched junction nucleotides: 8.

This chain links TRBV7-2 with TRBJ2-5, with 7 bases lining up with TRBD1. Germline V gene sequence: CDR1 SGHTA, CDR2 FQGNSA. This CDR3 is built from 19 residues. Germline trimming cut 6 bases from V and 5 bases from J; bases unmatched to any gene: 24. The CDR3 DNA follows: TGTGCCAGCAGGTCACCGGAGAGAGGCACAGGGGCTCTTTGGGAGACCCAGTACTTC. This translates into CASRSPERGTGALWETQYF.

This clonotype was seen only a few times. J is TRBJ1-4 and V is TRBV7-9; TRBD1 matches at 7 bases. Germline V CDR1 and CDR2: SEHNR, FQNEAQ (reference sequence). V lost 5 bases, J lost 8 bases, and 5 bases stayed unmatched. The CDR3 has 13 amino acids. The CDR3 spells CASSQDRVEKLFF. The CDR3 DNA reads as TGTGCCAGCAGCCAAGACAGGGTAGAAAAACTGTTTTTT.